This TCR beta chain was obtained from a study of CD8 T cells in Susac syndrome (dated by TCRdb to between 2018 and 2021). For context, the study as a whole: Whether CD8+ T cell activation and differentiation in Susac syndrome was antigen driven was tested using repertoire sequencing.

RNA was extracted using the RNeasy kit, and about 0.45 to 1 ug of the RNA was reverse transcribed with random hexamers. TCR beta CDR3 regions were amplified with the immunoSEQ multiplex PCR assay covering 54 Vbeta and 13 Jbeta segments. Bias from PCR amplification was corrected by using a synthetic template baseline for primer optimization and for computational correction. Under the source paper's analysis protocol: Only productive sequences were kept, with reads annotated to V, D and J genes according to IMGT and analyzed in immunoSEQ Analyzer. To calculate clonality, Shannon entropy was normalized by log2 of the number of productive unique sequences and then subtracted from one. Public and private clones were assessed among the 100 most prevalent clones of each patient and control. Susac-specific clones were defined as absent from healthy and MS cohorts, around 970 published viral clones and other ImmuneACCESS disease sequences. The raw public data were reprocessed by TCRdb itself: fastp quality trimming at Q25, MiXCR clonotype calling, in-frame beta chains only. CDR3 protein sequences are deduplicated, and each keeps its most common genes and DNA. The V and J calls and clone size come from TCRdb's table, not from the authors' own analysis. This sample comprises 150,000 or so distinct CDR3 sequences, approximately 94% of them detected only once. In total, the top ten clones hold roughly 0.099% of the sample.

Turning to this clonotype: The clone's antigen remains unknown. Within one base of it there is no much larger clone, and no base qualities were kept.

Peripheral blood CD8+ and CD4+ T cells from healthy donors, Susac syndrome patients and multiple sclerosis patients were profiled using high-throughput TCR beta sequencing. Multiple sclerosis controls were treatment-naive patients with stable or active relapsing-remitting disease fulfilling revised McDonald criteria. Bulk CD8+ and CD4+ T cells were purified by magnetic negative isolation, whereas CD8+ TEMRA cells were enriched by FACS. Blood was drawn into EDTA tubes, processed within 24 hours, and PBMCs were isolated by density gradient centrifugation. PBMCs destined for TCR sequencing were cryopreserved in liquid nitrogen and later thawed in a 37 °C water bath. The sorted or isolated CD4+, CD8+ and CD8+ TEMRA cells had a purity of 90% or higher. On the study overall, not on this receptor specifically: The number of individuals in the TCR sequencing and HLA analysis was recognized as being relatively small.

What was sequenced was CD4+ T cells from PBMCs. This clonotype was obtained from a human donor with multiple sclerosis.

The CDR3 is CASTQYFIGDRGGEQFF. At the DNA level, the sequence is TGTGCCAGCACCCAATATTTCATTGGGGACAGGGGTGGTGAGCAGTTCTTC. The rearrangement combines TRBV6-1 with TRBJ2-1; a stretch of 10 junction bases matches TRBD1. The CDR3 spans 17 residues, from the cysteine through the phenylalanine. The retained sequence is limited to the CDR3, 51 bases, with the frame set at the first base. From V the trimming removes 7 bases and from J it removes 9 bases, while the gene matches leave 18 bases of the junction unaccounted for. For CDR1 and CDR2, the germline V gene lists MNHNS and SASEGT.